This T cell receptor beta chain is from a study of T cell responses to AZD1222 COVID-19 vaccine. General observations from the study: Spike-specific TCR breadth and depth both grew after two AZD1222 doses. Baseline serology detected seropositivity in only a handful of AZD1222 recipients. Every sample of the repertoires postdated the peak T cell response.

Only in-frame clones appear in the TCRdb table, and some are missing; sequencing was by immunoSEQ multiplex PCR. The sample gives tens of thousands of clones, 90% of which show up once; approximately 35% is in the top ten. With V trimmed by 4 bases and J by 5 bases, 14 bases remained unmatched. The CDR3 has 19 residues. From germline, CDR1 is SGHVS and CDR2 FNYEAQ. Recipients boosted at about 4 weeks or about 12 weeks are pooled. A word on this clone: Its antigen is undetermined.

The TCR sequence derives from an adult who received the AZD1222 COVID-19 vaccine. The sequencing used peripheral blood, collected 28 days after the second AZD1222 dose. The chain employs TRBV7-6 and TRBJ2-2; 12 nucleotides align to TRBD2. CDR3 nucleotides: TGTGCCAGCAGCTCCAACCCTAGCGGGGGGGCCGTTGAGACCGGGGAGCTGTTTTTT. Residues: CASSSNPSGGAVETGELFF.